These T cell receptor beta chains were read from a single sample in a study of blood T cells in healthy people across ages. TCRdb itself ran the 5' RACE reads through MiXCR, one entry per CDR3 protein. The data contain roughly 1.6 million distinct CDR3 sequences, about 35% of them seen just once; the ten biggest clones take up around 11%. The material sequenced was blood. Receptors were obtained from a woman aged 30 to 39 in good health. CDR3s include the opening cysteine and the closing phenylalanine or tryptophan. Each record gives: V gene, J gene, CDR3 protein.

V gene: TRBV5-6
J gene: TRBJ2-7
CDR3 protein: CASTLATGEPNEQYF

V gene: TRBV20-1
J gene: TRBJ2-2
CDR3 protein: CSAAMNAGELFF

V gene: TRBV6-5
J gene: TRBJ2-1
CDR3 protein: CASSYRGRAPDEQFF

V gene: TRBV5-1
J gene: TRBJ2-7
CDR3 protein: CASSLQDGYEQYF

V gene: TRBV11-2
J gene: TRBJ1-2
CDR3 protein: CASSYRVGGYTF

V gene: TRBV11-1
J gene: TRBJ2-7
CDR3 protein: CASSWGTGTLLSSYEQYF

V gene: TRBV28
J gene: TRBJ2-3
CDR3 protein: CASNLGRGLSDTQYF

V gene: TRBV10-3
J gene: TRBJ2-1
CDR3 protein: CAARDRGSYNEQFF

V gene: TRBV27
J gene: TRBJ2-1
CDR3 protein: CASRSHEGLSYNEQFF

V gene: TRBV3-1
J gene: TRBJ2-7
CDR3 protein: CASSPLVGGPEQYF

V gene: TRBV12-3/TRBV12-4
J gene: TRBJ2-2
CDR3 protein: CASSFQGKDTGELFF

V gene: TRBV6-6
J gene: TRBJ2-3
CDR3 protein: CASTKGLAASTDTQYF

V gene: TRBV20-1
J gene: TRBJ2-3
CDR3 protein: CSARGLAGARTDTQYF

V gene: TRBV4-1
J gene: TRBJ2-1
CDR3 protein: CASSQRGSSYNEQFF

V gene: TRBV7-9
J gene: TRBJ1-6
CDR3 protein: CASSHSGNIGSNSPLHF

V gene: TRBV11-2
J gene: TRBJ1-1
CDR3 protein: CASRDICEAFF

V gene: TRBV14
J gene: TRBJ2-1
CDR3 protein: CASSQGGGLTSNEQFF

V gene: TRBV5-8
J gene: TRBJ2-1
CDR3 protein: CASSLPGDRAYNEQFF

V gene: TRBV20-1
J gene: TRBJ2-4
CDR3 protein: CSDRTSGRYGNTLLAKNIQYF

V gene: TRBV11-2
J gene: NA
CDR3 protein: CASSLGLGEVYEQYF

V gene: TRBV7-2
J gene: TRBJ2-3
CDR3 protein: CANSLAQGAKDTQYF

V gene: TRBV20-1
J gene: TRBJ2-1
CDR3 protein: CSAESVEPTIYNEQFF

V gene: TRBV28
J gene: TRBJ1-6
CDR3 protein: CASSLWFYQAGGGSPLHF

V gene: TRBV27
J gene: TRBJ2-7
CDR3 protein: CASSFSSGSFYERYF

V gene: TRBV9
J gene: TRBJ1-1
CDR3 protein: CASTGTVNMNTEAFF